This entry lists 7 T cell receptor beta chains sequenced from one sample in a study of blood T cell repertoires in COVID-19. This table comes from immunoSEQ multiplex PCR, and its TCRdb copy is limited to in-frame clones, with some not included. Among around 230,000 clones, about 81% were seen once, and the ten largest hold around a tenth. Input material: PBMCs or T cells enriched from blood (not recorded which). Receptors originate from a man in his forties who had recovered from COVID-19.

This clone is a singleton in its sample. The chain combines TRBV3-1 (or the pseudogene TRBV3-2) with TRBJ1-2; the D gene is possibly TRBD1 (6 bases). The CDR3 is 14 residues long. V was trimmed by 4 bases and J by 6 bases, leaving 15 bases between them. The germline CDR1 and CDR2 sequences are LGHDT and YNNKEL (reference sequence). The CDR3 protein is CASSRQVISHGYTF. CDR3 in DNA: TGTGCCAGCAGCCGACAGGTGATTTCGCATGGCTACACCTTC.

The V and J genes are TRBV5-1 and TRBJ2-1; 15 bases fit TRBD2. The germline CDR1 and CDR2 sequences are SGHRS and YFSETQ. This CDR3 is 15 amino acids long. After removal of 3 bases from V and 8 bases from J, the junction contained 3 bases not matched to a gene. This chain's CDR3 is CASSSGLAGGYEQFF. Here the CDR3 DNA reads TGCGCCAGCAGCTCGGGACTAGCGGGAGGCTATGAGCAGTTCTTC.

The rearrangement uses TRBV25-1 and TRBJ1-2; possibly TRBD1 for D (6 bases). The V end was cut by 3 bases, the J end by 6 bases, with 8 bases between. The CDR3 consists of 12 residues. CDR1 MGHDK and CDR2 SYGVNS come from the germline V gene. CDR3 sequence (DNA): TGTGCCAGCAGTGACAGGGGTAATGGCTACACCTTC. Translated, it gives CASSDRGNGYTF.

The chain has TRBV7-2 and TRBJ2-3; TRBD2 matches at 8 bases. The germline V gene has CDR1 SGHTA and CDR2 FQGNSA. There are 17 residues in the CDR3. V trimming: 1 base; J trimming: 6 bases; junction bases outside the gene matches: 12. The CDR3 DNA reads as TGTGCCAGCAGCTTAGATCCCGCGGGGGGCCACCGGGATACGCAGTATTTT. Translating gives CASSLDPAGGHRDTQYF.

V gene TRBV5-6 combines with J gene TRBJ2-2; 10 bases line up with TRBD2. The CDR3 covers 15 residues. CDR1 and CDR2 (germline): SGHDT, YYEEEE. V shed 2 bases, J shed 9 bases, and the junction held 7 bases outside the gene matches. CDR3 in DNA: TGTGCCAGCAGCTTAACTAGCGGGGTGATCAGGGAGCTGTTTTTT. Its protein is CASSLTSGVIRELFF.

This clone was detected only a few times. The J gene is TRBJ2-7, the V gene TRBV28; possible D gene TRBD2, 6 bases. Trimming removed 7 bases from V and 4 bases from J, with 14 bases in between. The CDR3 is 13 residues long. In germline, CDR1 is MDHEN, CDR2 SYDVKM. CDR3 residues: CASISGGTYEQYF. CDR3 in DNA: TGTGCCAGCATCTCCGGAGGGACGTACGAGCAGTACTTC. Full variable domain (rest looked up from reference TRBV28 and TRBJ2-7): DVKVTQSSRYLVKRTGEKVFLECVQDMDHENMFWYRQDPGLGLRLIYFSYDVKMKEKGDIPEGYSVSREKKERFSLILESASTNQTSMYLCASISGGTYEQYFGPGTRLTVT.

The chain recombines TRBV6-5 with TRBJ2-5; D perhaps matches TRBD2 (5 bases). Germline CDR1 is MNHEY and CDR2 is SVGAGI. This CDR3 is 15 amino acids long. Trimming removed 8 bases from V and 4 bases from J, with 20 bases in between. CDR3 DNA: TGTGCCAGCGCGCCCACTTTAGCGAATAGAGAGACCCAGTACTTC. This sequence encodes CASAPTLANRETQYF.